One sample yielded the 15 T cell receptor beta chains listed below, sequenced in a study of blood T cell repertoires in COVID-19. Sequencing was performed with immunoSEQ multiplex PCR; in TCRdb, only in-frame clones are kept and a portion is missing. This sample has some 87,000 clones, with about four fifths found just once. Sequenced sample: peripheral blood. The receptors here all came from a man older than 75 with active or convalescent COVID-19.

CDR3 in DNA: TGTGCCAGTAGTCGGCGGACAGGCCCCAGTTCCCCCACATATCAGCCCCAGCATTTT. It encodes CASSRRTGPSSPTYQPQHF. This rearrangement joins TRBV19 to TRBJ1-5, with 7 bases lining up with TRBD1. J lost 5 bases, V lost 5 bases, and 21 bases had no gene match. CDR1 LNHDA and CDR2 SQIVND come from the germline V gene (reference sequence). This CDR3 spans 19 amino acids.

The chain has TRBV5-6 and TRBJ2-7, with 9 bases that match TRBD1. This CDR3 is built from 14 residues. Trimming removed 4 bases from V and 2 bases from J; junction bases left unmatched: 4. Germline V lookup: CDR1 SGHDT, CDR2 YYEEEE. The CDR3 region is CASSRTGDTYEQYF. The CDR3 DNA reads TGTGCCAGCAGCCGGACAGGGGACACCTACGAGCAGTACTTC.

The gene calls are TRBV10-1 and TRBJ2-7; 11 nucleotides align to TRBD2. Germline values: CDR1 WNHNN, CDR2 SYGVQD (reference sequence). The CDR3 consists of 14 residues. V gave up 8 bases and J gave up 4 bases; unmatched junction bases: 7. The CDR3 reads CASSGTSGRYEQYF. The DNA for the CDR3 is TGCGCCAGCTCCGGTACTAGCGGGAGATACGAGCAGTACTTC.

The J gene is TRBJ2-2, the V gene TRBV7-2; a possible D gene is TRBD2 (6 bases). The CDR3 consists of 15 residues. Trimming shortened V by 5 bases and J by 2 bases, and 12 bases separated the two germline ends. Germline lookup yields CDR1 SGHTA and CDR2 FQGNSA. This CDR3 is CASSLGTSNTGELFF. The CDR3 DNA is TGTGCCAGCAGCCTAGGGACTTCTAACACCGGGGAGCTGTTTTTT.

The rearrangement joins TRBV18 to TRBJ2-1; 7 nucleotides line up with TRBD1. Germline CDR1 and CDR2: KGHSH and LQKENI. The J segment lost 10 bases and the V segment lost 0 bases, leaving 6 bases of the junction unmatched. The CDR3 totals 14 residues. The CDR3, as DNA: TGTGCCAGCTCACCACCCCCTACAGGGGACGAGCAGTTCTTC. It is translated as CASSPPPTGDEQFF.

The V call is TRBV3-1 (or the pseudogene TRBV3-2), the J call TRBJ2-5; maybe TRBD1 (6 bases). The CDR3 sequence is 14 residues long. The ends were cut back, 1 base at V and 2 bases at J, with 8 bases in the middle. Germline V gene sequence: CDR1 LGHDT, CDR2 YNNKEL (reference sequence). CDR3 in DNA: TGTGCCAGCAGCCAAGTCAGGGGTCAAGAGACCCAGTACTTC. It codes for CASSQVRGQETQYF.

This clone was observed a few times. This chain joins TRBV20-1 and TRBJ1-6; TRBD1 might be the D (6 bases). The V end lost 3 bases, the J end lost 6 bases, and 9 bases lay between the germline ends. Germline V CDR1 and CDR2: DFQATT, SNEGSKA (reference sequence). The CDR3 has 13 amino acids. CDR3 residues: CSASRGGNSPLHF. The CDR3 DNA sequence: TGCAGTGCTAGTAGGGGGGGTAATTCACCCCTCCACTTT.

The chain employs TRBV28 and TRBJ1-5; 11 nucleotides match TRBD1. Germline values: CDR1 MDHEN, CDR2 SYDVKM. With 8 bases clipped from V and 6 bases from J, the junction kept 15 bases outside the gene matches. This CDR3 is 17 amino acids long. CDR3 amino acids: CASGPRGTGGYGQPQHF. In DNA form, the CDR3 reads TGTGCCAGCGGACCCCGGGGGACAGGGGGTTATGGTCAGCCCCAGCATTTT.

This rearrangement joins TRBV10-1 to TRBJ1-1, with TRBD1 matching 10 bases. Germline CDR1 and CDR2: WNHNN and SYGVQD (reference sequence). There are 15 residues in the CDR3. With 0 bases clipped from V and 6 bases from J, the junction kept 4 bases outside the gene matches. CDR3 bases: TGCGCCAGCAGTGAGTCAGGGACAGGGGCATCTGAAGCTTTCTTT. Protein sequence: CASSESGTGASEAFF.

This rearrangement joins TRBV21-1 to TRBJ1-2; TRBD1, the table's D call, lacks a check against the DNA. TRBV21-1 is labeled a pseudogene. The CDR3 totals 15 residues. CDR3 sequence: CASRANRVGGYGYTF. The CDR3 nucleotides read TGTGCCAGCAGAGCCAACAGGGTAGGCGGCTATGGCTACACCTTC.

This sequence joins TRBV19 and TRBJ1-5, with 7 positions matching TRBD1. The junction had 13 bases not matched to a gene; V was cut back by 4 bases and J by 7 bases. CDR1 is LNHDA and CDR2 is SQIVND in the germline V gene (reference sequence). There are 16 residues in the CDR3. This CDR3 reads CASSTLGQRVGQPQHF. CDR3 DNA sequence: TGTGCCAGTAGTACCCTGGGACAGAGGGTAGGACAGCCCCAGCATTTT.

The V gene is TRBV7-9, the J gene TRBJ2-6; 10 nucleotides line up with TRBD1. Germline V CDR1 and CDR2: SEHNR, FQNEAQ (reference sequence). The CDR3 length is 17 residues. V shed 5 bases, J shed 4 bases, and the junction held 8 bases outside the gene matches. The CDR3 bases are TGTGCCAGCAGCCGAGGGGACAGGGGAATAGGGGCCAACGTCCTGACTTTC. It is translated as CASSRGDRGIGANVLTF. Full variable domain (rest looked up from reference TRBV7-9 and TRBJ2-6): DTGVSQNPRHKITKRGQNVTFRCDPISEHNRLYWYRQTLGQGPEFLTYFQNEAQLEKSRLLSDRFSAERPKGSFSTLEIQRTEQGDSAMYLCASSRGDRGIGANVLTFGAGSRLTVL.

The V call is TRBV2, the J call TRBJ1-1; D is unclear. The CDR3 is 11 amino acids. Trimming took 7 bases from V and 4 from J, leaving 7 bases between them. Per germline, CDR1 SNHLY and CDR2 FYNNEI. Written as DNA, the CDR3 is TGTGCCAGCACCGAGAGCACTGAAGCTTTCTTT. Translating it yields CASTESTEAFF. Together with reference TRBV2 and TRBJ1-1, the CDR3 gives the full variable domain: EPEVTQTPSHQVTQMGQEVILRCVPISNHLYFYWYRQILGQKVEFLVSFYNNEISEKSEIFDDQFSVERPDGSNFTLKIRSTKLEDSAMYFCASTESTEAFFGQGTRLTVV.

This chain connects TRBV7-2 to TRBJ1-4; D remains unclear. The germline V gene encodes CDR1 SGHTA and CDR2 FQGNSA. The V end was cut by 2 bases, the J end by 5 bases, with 12 bases between. CDR3 length equals 15 residues. DNA for the CDR3: TGTGCCAGCAGCTTAAAGGGAGCTCGCAATGAAAAACTGTTTTTT. Its protein is CASSLKGARNEKLFF.

This chain links TRBV18 with TRBJ1-2; D is perhaps TRBD1 (5 bases). Per the germline V gene, CDR1 is KGHSH and CDR2 is LQKENI. This CDR3 contains 14 residues. Trimming stripped 3 bases from V and 7 bases from J, with 15 bases between. This CDR3 reads CASSPGHRLLGYTF. CDR3 sequence (DNA): TGTGCCAGCTCACCTGGACACCGGTTGCTTGGCTACACCTTC.